This record concerns one T cell receptor beta chain sequence. The sample is drawn from a study of T cell changes during pregnancy in multiple sclerosis. Germline V gives CDR1 SGHDT, CDR2 YYEEEE. The CDR3 contains 15 residues. V was clipped by 3 bases and J by 10 bases, with 22 bases between them. The repertoire was sequenced with immunoSEQ multiplex PCR; TCRdb's copy has only in-frame clones and lacks some. The data show about 110,000 clones, about 90% seen once. The V gene is TRBV5-6, the J gene TRBJ1-2; possibly TRBD1 for D (5 bases). The material was peripheral blood, obtained before pregnancy. The receptor comes from a female donor with multiple sclerosis, enrolled in a pregnancy study. In DNA form, the CDR3 reads TGTGCCAGCAGCTCAAGTGGGAAAGGCTTCAGGGACTACACCTTC. Its translation is CASSSSGKGFRDYTF.